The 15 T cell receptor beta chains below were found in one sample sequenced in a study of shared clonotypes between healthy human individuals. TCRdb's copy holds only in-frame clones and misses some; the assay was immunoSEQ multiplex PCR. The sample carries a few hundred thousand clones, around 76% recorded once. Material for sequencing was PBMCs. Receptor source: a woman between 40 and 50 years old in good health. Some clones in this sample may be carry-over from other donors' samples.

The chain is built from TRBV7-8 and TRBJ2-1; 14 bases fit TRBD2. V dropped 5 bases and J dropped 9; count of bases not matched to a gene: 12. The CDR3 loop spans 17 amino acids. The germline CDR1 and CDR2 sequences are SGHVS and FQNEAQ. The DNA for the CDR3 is TGTGCCAGCAGCCTGATAACCGGGACTAGCGGGAGAGTTGAGCAGTTCTTC. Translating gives CASSLITGTSGRVEQFF.

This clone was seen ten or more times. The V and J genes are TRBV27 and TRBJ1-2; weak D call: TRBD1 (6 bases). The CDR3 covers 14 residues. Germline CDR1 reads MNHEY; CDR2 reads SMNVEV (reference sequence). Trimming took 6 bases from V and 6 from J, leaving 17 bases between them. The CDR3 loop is CASSSGRDNDGYTF. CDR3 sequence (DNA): TGTGCCAGCAGCTCCGGGAGGGACAACGATGGCTACACCTTC.

This CDR3 is CAWSVRETAGELFF. The CDR3, as DNA: TGTGCCTGGAGCGTGCGGGAAACGGCCGGGGAGCTGTTTTTT. This chain joins TRBV30 and TRBJ2-2; D perhaps matches TRBD2 (6 bases). The ends were cut back, 3 bases at V and 6 bases at J, with 14 bases in the middle. Germline V lookup: CDR1 GTSNPN, CDR2 SVGIG (reference sequence). The CDR3 totals 14 residues.

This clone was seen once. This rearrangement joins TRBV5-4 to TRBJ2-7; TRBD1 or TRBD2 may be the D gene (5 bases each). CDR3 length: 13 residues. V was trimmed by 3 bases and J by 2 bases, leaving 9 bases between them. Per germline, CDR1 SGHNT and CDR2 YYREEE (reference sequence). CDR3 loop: CASSSGTPYEQYF. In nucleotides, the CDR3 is TGTGCCAGCAGCTCCGGGACCCCCTACGAGCAGTACTTC.

The CDR3 nucleotides read TGTGCCAGCAGTTTCGAGCGGGAGTGGTTTCTGGATACGCAGTATTTT. The encoded protein is CASSFEREWFLDTQYF. The chain carries TRBV6-6 and TRBJ2-3; TRBD2 agrees at 8 bases. The CDR3 is 16 amino acids. Germline CDR1 and CDR2: MNHNY and SVGAGI (reference sequence). Germline trimming cut 4 bases from V and 6 bases from J; bases unmatched to any gene: 12.

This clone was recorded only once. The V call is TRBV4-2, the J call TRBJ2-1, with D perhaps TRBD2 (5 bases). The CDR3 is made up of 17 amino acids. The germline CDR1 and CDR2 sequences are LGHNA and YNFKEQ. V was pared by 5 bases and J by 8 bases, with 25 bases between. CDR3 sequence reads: CASSSGNPGRLLDEQFF. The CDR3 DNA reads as TGTGCCAGCAGCAGCGGAAACCCAGGCCGACTCCTGGATGAGCAGTTCTTC.

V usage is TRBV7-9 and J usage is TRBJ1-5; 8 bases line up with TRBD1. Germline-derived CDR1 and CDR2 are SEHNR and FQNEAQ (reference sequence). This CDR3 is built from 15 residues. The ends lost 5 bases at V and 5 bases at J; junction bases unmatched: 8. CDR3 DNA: TGTGCCAGCAGCCCCGACAGGGGACGCGATCAGCCCCAGCATTTT. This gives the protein CASSPDRGRDQPQHF.

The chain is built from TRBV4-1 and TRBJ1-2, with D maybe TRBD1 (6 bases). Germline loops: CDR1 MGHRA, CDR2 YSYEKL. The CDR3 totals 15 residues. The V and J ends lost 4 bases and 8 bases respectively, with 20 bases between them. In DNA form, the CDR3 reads TGCGCCAGCAGCCTCCTAAGGGGGGAGGGTTACGGCTACACCTTC. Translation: CASSLLRGEGYGYTF.

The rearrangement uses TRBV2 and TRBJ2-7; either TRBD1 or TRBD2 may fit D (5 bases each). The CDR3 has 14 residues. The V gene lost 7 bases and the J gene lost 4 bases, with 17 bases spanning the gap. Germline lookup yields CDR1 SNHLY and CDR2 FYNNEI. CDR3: CASKGERSGYEQYF. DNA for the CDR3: TGTGCCAGCAAAGGGGAGAGGTCTGGGTACGAGCAGTACTTC.

DNA of the CDR3: TGTGCCAGCAGTCAGGGGTTCGAGCAGTACTTC. Residues: CASSQGFEQYF. This rearrangement joins TRBV28 to TRBJ2-7; D possibly corresponds to TRBD1 (6 bases). Germline V gene data show CDR1 as MDHEN and CDR2 as SYDVKM. Trimming stripped 5 bases from V and 6 bases from J, with 8 bases between. CDR3 length: 11 amino acids.

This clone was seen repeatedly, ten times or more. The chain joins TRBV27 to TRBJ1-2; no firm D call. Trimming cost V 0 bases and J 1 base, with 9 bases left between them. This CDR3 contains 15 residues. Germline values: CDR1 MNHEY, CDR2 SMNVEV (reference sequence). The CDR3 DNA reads TGTGCCAGCAGTTTATCCCCCGGACTTAACTATGGCTACACCTTC. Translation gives CASSLSPGLNYGYTF.

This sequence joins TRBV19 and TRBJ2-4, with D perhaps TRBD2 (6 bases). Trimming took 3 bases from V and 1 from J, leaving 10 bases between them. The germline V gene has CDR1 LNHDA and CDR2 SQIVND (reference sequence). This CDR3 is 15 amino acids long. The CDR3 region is CASSISGAAKNIQYF. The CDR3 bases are TGTGCCAGTAGTATTAGCGGTGCCGCCAAAAACATTCAGTACTTC.

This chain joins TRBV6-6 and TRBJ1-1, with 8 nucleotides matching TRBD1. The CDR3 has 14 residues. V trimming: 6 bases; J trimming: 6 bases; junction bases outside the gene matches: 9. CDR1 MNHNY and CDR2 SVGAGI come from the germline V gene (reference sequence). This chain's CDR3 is CASRPGQDLPEAFF. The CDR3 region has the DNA TGTGCCAGCAGGCCGGGACAGGACCTTCCTGAAGCTTTCTTT.

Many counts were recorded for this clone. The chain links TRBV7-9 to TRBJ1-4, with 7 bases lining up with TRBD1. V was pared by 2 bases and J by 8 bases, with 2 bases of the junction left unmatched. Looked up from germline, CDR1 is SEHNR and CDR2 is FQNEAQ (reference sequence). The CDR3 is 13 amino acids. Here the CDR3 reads CASSLRQGEKLFF. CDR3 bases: TGTGCCAGCAGCTTAAGACAGGGAGAAAAACTGTTTTTT.

CDR3 bases: TGCGCCAGCAGCCAAGGGGACTTGCCCTACAATGAGCAGTTCTTC. It is translated as CASSQGDLPYNEQFF. The V gene is TRBV4-1, the J gene TRBJ2-1; the D gene is possibly TRBD2 (6 bases). Germline V lookup: CDR1 MGHRA, CDR2 YSYEKL. This CDR3 region has 15 residues. Trimming pared 1 base from V and 2 bases from J, leaving 9 bases between.